The 6 T cell receptor beta chains below all came from one sample that was sequenced in a study of blood T cells in healthy people across ages. A sample-barcoded 5' primer and a J-beta primer mix were used in a second PCR of about 6 to 11 cycles. One entry per CDR3 protein, called by TCRdb with MiXCR from the 5' RACE reads. The table records 630,000 or so distinct CDR3 sequences, approximately 30% of them present only once. The material sequenced was blood. These receptors all stem from a woman over 75 in good health.

This clonotype has more than one count but fewer than ten. J is TRBJ2-7 and V is TRBV5-1, with D maybe TRBD2 (5 bases). The germline V gene encodes CDR1 SGHRS and CDR2 YFSETQ. V was cut by 2 bases and J by 1 base, with 10 bases left in between. The CDR3 extends over 14 amino acids. CDR3 nucleotide sequence: TGCGCCAGCAGCTTACGGGGTGGGTCCTACGAGCAGTACTTC. Amino acid sequence: CASSLRGGSYEQYF.

V usage is TRBV7-8 and J usage is TRBJ2-1; D may be TRBD2 (6 bases). The germline V gene encodes CDR1 SGHVS and CDR2 FQNEAQ. V shed 8 bases and J shed 6 bases, with 14 bases lying between them. The CDR3 is 13 residues long. This CDR3 reads CASAGGAGNEQFF. The CDR3 DNA reads TGTGCCAGCGCGGGCGGGGCTGGCAATGAGCAGTTCTTC.

The sample holds many counts of this clonotype. The CDR3 DNA reads TGTGCCAGCAGCCAAGGAGGGGGGGCGCAAGCAGATACGCAGTATTTT. Amino acid sequence: CASSQGGGAQADTQYF. This sequence joins TRBV14 and TRBJ2-3; D might be TRBD2 (7 bases). The CDR3 extends over 16 amino acids. V was shortened by 1 base and J by 4 bases, with 15 bases between the two germline ends. CDR1 SGHDN and CDR2 FVKESK come from the germline V gene.

This clonotype was observed many times. The chain is built from TRBV20-1 and TRBJ1-5; D possibly corresponds to TRBD1 (5 bases). The CDR3 is 14 amino acids. Germline V gene data show CDR1 as DFQATT and CDR2 as SNEGSKA (reference sequence). V lost 4 bases, J lost 2 bases, and 12 bases lay in between. CDR3 protein: CSAIILGGNQPQHF. The CDR3 DNA follows: TGCAGTGCTATAATCCTAGGGGGCAATCAGCCCCAGCATTTT.

V usage is TRBV24-1 and J usage is TRBJ2-5; 7 bases are shared with TRBD1. The CDR3 is 14 amino acids. Per the germline V gene, CDR1 is KGHDR and CDR2 is SFDVKD. J lost 1 base, V lost 4 bases, and 2 bases had no gene match. The CDR3 reads CATSERDSQETQYF. CDR3 nucleotide sequence: TGTGCCACCAGTGAGAGGGACAGCCAAGAGACCCAGTACTTC.

There are many counts of this clonotype. The chain has TRBV6-5 and TRBJ1-2, with D possibly TRBD1 on 5 matching bases. The V end lost 6 bases, the J end lost 3 bases, and 8 bases lay between the germline ends. The CDR3 sequence is 12 residues long. Germline V gene lookup returns CDR1 MNHEY and CDR2 SVGAGI. The CDR3 is CASRGTYYGYTF. The CDR3, as DNA: TGTGCCAGCAGGGGGACGTACTATGGCTACACCTTC.